This T cell receptor (beta chain) comes out of a study of blood T cell repertoires in COVID-19. Study summary: Sites across the United States, Italy and Spain contributed samples from acute and convalescent COVID-19.

Recruitment covered about 25 US areas and drew participants whose ages spanned roughly 18 to 90 years. Grouping used clinical history reported by participants in a survey and questionnaire. Per the authors' pipeline: Amplification of reference gene primers provided the estimated nucleated cell counts. Libraries were prepared by immunoSEQ multiplex PCR; TCRdb keeps only in-frame clonotypes and omits some of them. The V and J calls and the clone size are those of that table, but D and trimming were determined from the DNA. Of over 200,000 clones listed, 85% to 90% are singletons. The sequenced sample was PBMCs or T cells enriched from blood (not recorded which). This TCR derives from a man between 18 and 29 years old who had recovered from COVID-19.

The CDR3 protein is CASSHQRGVGQPQHF. CDR3 nucleotides: TGTGCCAGCAGTCACCAACGGGGGGTTGGTCAGCCCCAGCATTTT. The V gene is TRBV27, the J gene TRBJ1-5; tentatively, D is TRBD1 (5 bases). The CDR3 runs to 15 residues. CDR1 and CDR2 (germline): MNHEY, SMNVEV (reference sequence). V was cut by 5 bases and J by 6 bases, with 17 bases left in between.